The text below deals with one T cell receptor beta chain. In its sample, this clone was seen once. No antigen is known for it. No much larger clone exists at a distance of one base, and base qualities are not known. The data are from a study of blood T cell repertoires in COVID-19 (dated by TCRdb to the early 2020s). Concerning the study at large: Samples from collaborators originated in the United States, Italy and Spain and spanned both the acute and convalescent phases of COVID-19. The material from the prospective study consisted of cDNA or gDNA derived from T cells, B-cell-depleted T cells, or PBMCs. The dataset comprised deeply sampled blood TCRbeta repertoires from subjects exposed to, actively infected with, or recovered from COVID-19. The repertoires were made available in a free public database intended to serve as a resource for research on the immune response to SARS-CoV-2. The samples were drawn from two sources: the first 160 participants of the ongoing ImmuneRACE study, and 1,254 subjects contributed by 6 global collaborators. A de-identified subject ID, COVID-19 status, age in years and sex were almost always included in the sample metadata. Where HLA class I and class II types were available, the types were taken from metadata supplied by the sample provider, not from assay-based typing. Paper-wide results and their limitations: The amount of clinical and demographic metadata varied by source and participant and was provided uncurated.

TCRbeta CDR3 regions were amplified from genomic DNA by means of the immunoSEQ Assay, a bias-controlled multiplex PCR. In the paper's pipeline: Within the assay, amplification of reference gene primers was used to estimate how many nucleated cells each sample contained. To quantify the absolute abundance of each unique TCRbeta CDR3 rearrangement, sequence reads were collapsed and filtered. For each sample, productive Simpson clonality was calculated by taking the square root of Simpson's diversity index across productive rearrangements. TCRdb provides this immuneACCESS table in a form limited to in-frame rearrangements. Some clones are lacking; in checked studies, under half of them reflect an unresolved V gene, and why the rest are absent is not known. From that table come the V and J calls and clone size; the DNA was used to work out D and trimming. The sample table records 150,000 to 200,000 clones; roughly 84% of these occur just once. 7% to 7.5% of the sample is in the top ten clones.

Enrolling through a virtual design, the prospective study's participants ranged in age from roughly 18 to 100 years and lived across 24 United States geographic areas. To assign participants to cohorts, the prospective study relied on clinical history that participants themselves reported in a screening survey and a study questionnaire. ImmuneRACE Cohort 3 recovered participants were defined by two consecutive negative NP/OP PCR tests, healthcare professional clearance, or symptom resolution. Each participant in the prospective study had whole blood, serum and a nasopharyngeal or oropharyngeal swab collected by mobile phlebotomists. Participants in the prospective study had the option to provide additional blood draws and questionnaires over an approximately 2-month period. Prospective study blood samples were shipped either frozen or at room temperature before DNA extraction. The V end loses 5 bases and the J end loses 3 bases, and a stretch of 11 bases separates them. The CDR3 has 13 amino acids, counting the end cysteine and phenylalanine. Only CDR3 DNA is held: 39 bases, read in frame from base 1. Looking up the germline V gene yields CDR1 MDHEN and CDR2 SYDVKM.

Sequencing used PBMCs or T cells enriched from blood (not recorded which). The sequence joins TRBV28 to TRBJ2-7; the D gene is perhaps TRBD2, on 6 matching bases. The sequence was collected from a woman between 50 and 59 years old who had recovered from COVID-19. The bases are TGTGCCAGCAGTCCGGGGGTGAGCTACGAGCAGTACTTC. Its protein product is CASSPGVSYEQYF.